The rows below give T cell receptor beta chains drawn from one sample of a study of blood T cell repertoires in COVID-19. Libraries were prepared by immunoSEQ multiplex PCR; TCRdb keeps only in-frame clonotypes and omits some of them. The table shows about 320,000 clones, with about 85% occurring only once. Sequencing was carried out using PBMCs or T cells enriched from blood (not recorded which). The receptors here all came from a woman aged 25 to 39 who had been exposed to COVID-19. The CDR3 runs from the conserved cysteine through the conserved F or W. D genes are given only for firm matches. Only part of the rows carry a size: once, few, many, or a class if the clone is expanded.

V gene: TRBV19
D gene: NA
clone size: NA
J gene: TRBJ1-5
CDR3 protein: CASSIDFRGDQPQHF
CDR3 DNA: TGTGCCAGTAGTATAGATTTCAGGGGTGATCAGCCCCAGCATTTT

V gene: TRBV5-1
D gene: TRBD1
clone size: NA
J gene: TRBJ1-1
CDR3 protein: CASSLNTGVGGAGGTEAFF
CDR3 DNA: TGCGCCAGCAGCTTGAACACAGGGGTCGGGGGGGCTGGTGGCACTGAAGCTTTCTTT

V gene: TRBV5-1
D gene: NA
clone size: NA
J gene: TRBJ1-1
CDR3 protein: CASSPDGGQAFF
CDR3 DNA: TGCGCCAGCAGCCCCGACGGCGGGCAAGCTTTCTTT

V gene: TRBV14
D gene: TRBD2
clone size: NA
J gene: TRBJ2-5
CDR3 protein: CASSQDWGTSGGQETQYF
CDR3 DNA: TGTGCCAGCAGCCAAGATTGGGGAACTAGCGGGGGCCAAGAGACCCAGTACTTC

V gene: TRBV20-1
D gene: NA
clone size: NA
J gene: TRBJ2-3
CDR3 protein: CSASFEDSFEEYF
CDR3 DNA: TGCAGTGCTAGTTTTGAGGACAGCTTTGAGGAGTATTTT

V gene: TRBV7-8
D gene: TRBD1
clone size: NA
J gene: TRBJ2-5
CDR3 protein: CASSLNSGQTQETQYF
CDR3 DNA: TGTGCCAGCAGCTTAAACTCGGGACAGACCCAAGAGACCCAGTACTTC

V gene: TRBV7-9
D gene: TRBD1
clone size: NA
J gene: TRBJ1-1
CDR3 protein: CASSAQGQETEAFF
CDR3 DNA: TGTGCCAGCAGCGCCCAGGGACAGGAGACTGAAGCTTTCTTT

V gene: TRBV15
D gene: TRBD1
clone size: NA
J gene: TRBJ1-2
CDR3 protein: CATSDGTDRRGYTF
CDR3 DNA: TGTGCCACCAGCGACGGGACAGACCGGAGGGGCTACACCTTC

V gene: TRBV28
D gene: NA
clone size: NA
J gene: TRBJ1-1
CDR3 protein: CASSLGQSNTEAFF
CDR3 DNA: TGTGCCAGCAGTTTAGGGCAGTCGAACACTGAAGCTTTCTTT

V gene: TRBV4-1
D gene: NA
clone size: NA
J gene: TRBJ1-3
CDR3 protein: CASSQETLSGNTIYF
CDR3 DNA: TGCGCCAGCAGCCAGGAGACCCTCTCTGGAAACACCATATATTTT

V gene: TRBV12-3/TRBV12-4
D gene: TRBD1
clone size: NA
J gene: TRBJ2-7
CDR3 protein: CASSPDRVGQYF
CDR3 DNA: TGTGCCAGCAGTCCGGACAGGGTAGGGCAGTACTTC

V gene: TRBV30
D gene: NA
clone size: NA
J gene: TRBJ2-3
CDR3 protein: CAWNRPQGTDTQYF
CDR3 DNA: TGTGCCTGGAACCGACCACAGGGCACAGATACGCAGTATTTT

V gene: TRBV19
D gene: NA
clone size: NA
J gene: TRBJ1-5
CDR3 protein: CASTGLGTRAGQPQHF
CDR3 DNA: TGTGCCAGTACGGGGTTGGGGACAAGGGCAGGTCAGCCCCAGCATTTT

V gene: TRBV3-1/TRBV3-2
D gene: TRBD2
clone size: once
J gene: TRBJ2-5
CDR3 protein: CASWAGDPEETQYF
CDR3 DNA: TGTGCCAGTTGGGCGGGAGATCCAGAAGAGACCCAGTACTTC

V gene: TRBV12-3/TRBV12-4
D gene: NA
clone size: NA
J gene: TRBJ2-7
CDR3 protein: CASSLQTYEQYF
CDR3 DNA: TGTGCCAGCAGTTTGCAAACTTACGAGCAGTACTTC

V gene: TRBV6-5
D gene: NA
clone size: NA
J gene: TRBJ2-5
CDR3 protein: CASSYQGPEVQYF
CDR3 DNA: TGTGCCAGCAGTTACCAGGGCCCTGAGGTCCAGTACTTC

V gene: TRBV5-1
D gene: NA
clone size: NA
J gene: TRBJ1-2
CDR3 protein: CASSLPGDHGYTF
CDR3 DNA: TGCGCCAGCAGCTTGCCGGGGGACCATGGCTACACCTTC

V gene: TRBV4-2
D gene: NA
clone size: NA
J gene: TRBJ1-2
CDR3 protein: CASSQDRTKNYGYTF
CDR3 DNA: TGTGCCAGCAGCCAAGACAGGACTAAAAACTATGGCTACACCTTC

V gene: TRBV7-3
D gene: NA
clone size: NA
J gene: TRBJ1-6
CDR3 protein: CASSSPTAGNSPLHF
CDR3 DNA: TGTGCCAGCAGCTCGCCCACGGCGGGTAATTCACCCCTCCACTTT

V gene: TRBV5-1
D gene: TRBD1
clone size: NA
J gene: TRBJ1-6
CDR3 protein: CASSLAPDRASPLHF
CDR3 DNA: TGCGCCAGCAGCTTGGCCCCGGACAGGGCTTCACCCCTCCACTTT

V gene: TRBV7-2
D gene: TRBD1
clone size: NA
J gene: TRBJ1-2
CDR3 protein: CASSLGGGTGGYGYTF
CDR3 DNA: TGTGCCAGCAGCTTAGGCGGAGGGACAGGGGGCTATGGCTACACCTTC

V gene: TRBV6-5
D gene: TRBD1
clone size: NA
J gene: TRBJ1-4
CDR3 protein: CASSVNRGANEKLFF
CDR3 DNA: TGTGCCAGCAGCGTGAACAGGGGGGCTAATGAAAAACTGTTTTTT

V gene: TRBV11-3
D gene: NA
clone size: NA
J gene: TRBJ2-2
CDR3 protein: CASSSRRERSGELFF
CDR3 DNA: TGTGCCAGCAGCTCGCGCAGGGAACGGTCCGGGGAGCTGTTTTTT

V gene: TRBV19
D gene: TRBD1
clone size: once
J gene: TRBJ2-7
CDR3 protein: CASSILAGQGAEQYF
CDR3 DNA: TGTGCCAGTAGTATTCTCGCTGGACAGGGAGCCGAGCAGTACTTC

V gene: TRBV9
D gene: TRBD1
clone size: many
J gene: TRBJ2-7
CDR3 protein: CASSVGTGDYYEQYF
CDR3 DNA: TGTGCCAGCAGCGTAGGGACAGGGGACTACTACGAGCAGTACTTC

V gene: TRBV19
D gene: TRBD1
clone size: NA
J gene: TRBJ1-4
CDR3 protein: CASSTPPGTGATNEKLFF
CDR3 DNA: TGTGCCAGTAGTACCCCACCTGGGACAGGAGCGACTAATGAAAAACTGTTTTTT

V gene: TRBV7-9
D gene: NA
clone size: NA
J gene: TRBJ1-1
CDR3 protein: CASSLRRTEAFF
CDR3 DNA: TGTGCCAGCAGCTTACGGAGGACTGAAGCTTTCTTT

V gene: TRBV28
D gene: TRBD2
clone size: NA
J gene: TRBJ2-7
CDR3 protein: CASRSSGGYEQYF
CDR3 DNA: TGTGCCAGCAGAAGTAGCGGGGGCTACGAGCAGTACTTC

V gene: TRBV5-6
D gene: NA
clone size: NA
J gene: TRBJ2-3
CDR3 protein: CASSNERVYTDTQYF
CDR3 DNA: TGTGCCAGCAGCAACGAGCGGGTGTACACAGATACGCAGTATTTT

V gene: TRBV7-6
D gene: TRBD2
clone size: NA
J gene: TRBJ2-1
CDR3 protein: CASSIAGTSLNEQFF
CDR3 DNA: TGTGCCAGCAGTATAGCTGGGACTAGCTTGAATGAGCAGTTCTTC

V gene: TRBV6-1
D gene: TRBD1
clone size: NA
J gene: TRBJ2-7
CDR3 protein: CASSEAAGGLYEQYF
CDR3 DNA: TGTGCCAGCAGTGAAGCGGCAGGGGGCCTATACGAGCAGTACTTC

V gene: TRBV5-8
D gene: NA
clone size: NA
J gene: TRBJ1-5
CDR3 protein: CASSSGQTGSNQPQHF
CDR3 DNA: TGTGCCAGCAGCTCCGGACAGACAGGTAGCAATCAGCCCCAGCATTTT

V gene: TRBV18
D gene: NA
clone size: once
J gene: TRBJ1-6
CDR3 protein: CATRSGQDSPLHF
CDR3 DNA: TGTGCCACCAGGTCGGGACAAGATTCACCCCTCCACTTT

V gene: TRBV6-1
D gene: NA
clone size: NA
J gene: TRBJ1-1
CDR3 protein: CASSGVGKTGPVMNTEAFF
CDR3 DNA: TGTGCCAGCAGTGGAGTAGGTAAGACAGGTCCCGTTATGAACACTGAAGCTTTCTTT

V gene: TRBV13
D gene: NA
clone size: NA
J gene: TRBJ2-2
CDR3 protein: CASSAVKNTGELFF
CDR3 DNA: TGTGCCAGCAGCGCAGTCAAGAACACCGGGGAGCTGTTTTTT

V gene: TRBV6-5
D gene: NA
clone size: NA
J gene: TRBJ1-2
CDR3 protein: CASSSLTESIDYTF
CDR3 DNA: TGTGCCAGCAGTTCCCTGACAGAGAGTATTGACTACACCTTC

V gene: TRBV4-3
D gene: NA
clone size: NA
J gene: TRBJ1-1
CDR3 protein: CASSYNRAEAFF
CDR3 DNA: TGCGCCAGCAGCTATAACAGGGCTGAAGCTTTCTTT

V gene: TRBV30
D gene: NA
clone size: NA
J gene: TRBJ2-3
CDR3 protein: CAWSVLREQYF
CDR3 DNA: TGTGCCTGGAGTGTACTCAGGGAGCAGTATTTT

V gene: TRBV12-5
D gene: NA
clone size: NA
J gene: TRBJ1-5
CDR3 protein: CASGLGAGRQPQHF
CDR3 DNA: TGTGCTAGTGGTTTGGGGGCGGGTAGGCAGCCCCAGCATTTT

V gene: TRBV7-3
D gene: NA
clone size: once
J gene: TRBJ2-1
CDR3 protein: CASSIATIDEQFF
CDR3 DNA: TGTGCCAGCAGTATAGCTACAATTGATGAGCAGTTCTTC

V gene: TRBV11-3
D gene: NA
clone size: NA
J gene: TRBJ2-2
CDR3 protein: CASSSYSGELFF
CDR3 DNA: TGTGCCAGCAGCTCCTATTCCGGGGAGCTGTTTTTT

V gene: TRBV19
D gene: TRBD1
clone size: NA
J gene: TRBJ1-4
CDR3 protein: CASSRLDRANEKLFF
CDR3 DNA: TGTGCCAGTAGTCGATTAGACAGGGCTAATGAAAAACTGTTTTTT

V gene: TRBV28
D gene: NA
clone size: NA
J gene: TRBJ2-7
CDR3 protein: CASKPTDRDSYEQYF
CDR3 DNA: TGTGCCAGCAAACCCACGGACAGAGATTCCTACGAGCAGTACTTC

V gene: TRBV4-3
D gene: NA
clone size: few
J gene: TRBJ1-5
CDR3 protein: CASSQTLNGNQPQHF
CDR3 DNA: TGCGCCAGCAGCCAGACTTTGAATGGCAATCAGCCCCAGCATTTT

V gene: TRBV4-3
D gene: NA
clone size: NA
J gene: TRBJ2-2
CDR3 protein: CASSQQGERTGELFF
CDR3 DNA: TGCGCCAGCAGCCAACAAGGAGAACGCACCGGGGAGCTGTTTTTT